This T cell receptor beta chain was found in a study of blood T cells in healthy people across ages. CDR3 length: 15 amino acids. Trimming stripped 5 bases from V and 1 base from J, with 13 bases between. CDR1 is SGHVS and CDR2 is FQNEAQ in the germline V gene. This clonotype was seen more than once but under ten times. Using a J-beta primer mix together with a sample-barcoded 5' primer, a second PCR was run for about 6 to 11 cycles. TCRdb fed the 5' RACE reads into MiXCR, producing one record per CDR3 protein. The sample has some 700,000 distinct CDR3 sequences; 20% to 25% are singletons. This sequence was found in a man in his 70s in good health. J is TRBJ2-3 and V is TRBV7-8; tentative D call: TRBD2 (6 bases). The sequenced material came from blood. CDR3 sequence: CASSHPGGGTDTQYF. CDR3 in DNA: TGTGCCAGCAGCCACCCGGGCGGGGGCACAGATACGCAGTATTTT.